Detailed here is one TCR beta chain. The data were taken from a study of blood T cell repertoires in COVID-19. The overall study: Donors in the United States, Italy and Spain gave samples during acute or convalescent COVID-19. T cells, B-cell-depleted T cells, or PBMCs provided the cDNA or gDNA that served as material.

There are 14 residues in the CDR3. Per the germline V gene, CDR1 is LGHNT and CDR2 is FRNRAP. The V gene lost 7 bases and the J gene lost 7 bases, with 14 bases spanning the gap. Under the authors' procedure: Estimation of nucleated cell counts was performed using reference gene primer amplification. The table came from immunoSEQ multiplex PCR; TCRdb's copy has only in-frame clones and leaves some out. The V and J calls and clone size were taken over from that table, and D and trimming were inferred from the DNA. Of some 13,000 clones listed, 75% to 90% are singletons. V is TRBV12-5 and J is TRBJ1-6, with a weak D call TRBD1 (5 bases). This TCR was recovered from a human donor in a cohort sampled during active COVID-19. Sequenced: peripheral blood. The CDR3 nucleotides are TGTGCTAGTGCCGGGGGGGGTGCGAATTCACCCCTCCACTTT. Its protein is CASAGGGANSPLHF.